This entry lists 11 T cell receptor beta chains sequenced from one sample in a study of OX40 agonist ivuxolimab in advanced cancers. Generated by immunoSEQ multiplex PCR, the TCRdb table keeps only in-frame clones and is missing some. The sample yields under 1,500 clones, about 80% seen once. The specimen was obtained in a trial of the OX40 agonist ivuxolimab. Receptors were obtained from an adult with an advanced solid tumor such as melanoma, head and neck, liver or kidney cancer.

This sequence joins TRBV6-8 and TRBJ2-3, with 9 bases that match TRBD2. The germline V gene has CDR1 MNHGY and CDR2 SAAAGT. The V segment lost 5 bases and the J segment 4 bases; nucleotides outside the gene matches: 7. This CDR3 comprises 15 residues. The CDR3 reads CASSDEAGGADTQYF. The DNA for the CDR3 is TGTGCCAGCAGTGACGAGGCGGGAGGGGCAGATACGCAGTATTTT.

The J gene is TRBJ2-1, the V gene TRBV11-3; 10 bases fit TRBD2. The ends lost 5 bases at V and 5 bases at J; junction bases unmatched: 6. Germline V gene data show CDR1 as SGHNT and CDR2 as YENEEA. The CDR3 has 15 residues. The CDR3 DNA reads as TGTGCCAGCAGCCCGGGACTAGCGAGGGACAATGAGCAGTTCTTC. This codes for CASSPGLARDNEQFF.

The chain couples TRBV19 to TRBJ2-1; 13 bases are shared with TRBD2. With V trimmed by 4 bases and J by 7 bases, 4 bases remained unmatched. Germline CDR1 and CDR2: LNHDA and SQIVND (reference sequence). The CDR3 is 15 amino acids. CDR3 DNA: TGTGCCAGTAGTAGGGGACTAGCGGGATTTAATGAGCAGTTCTTC. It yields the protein CASSRGLAGFNEQFF. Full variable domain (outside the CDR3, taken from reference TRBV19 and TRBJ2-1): DGGITQSPKYLFRKEGQNVTLSCEQNLNHDAMYWYRQDPGQGLRLIYYSQIVNDFQKGDIAEGYSVSREKKESFPLTVTSAQKNPTAFYLCASSRGLAGFNEQFFGPGTRLTVL.

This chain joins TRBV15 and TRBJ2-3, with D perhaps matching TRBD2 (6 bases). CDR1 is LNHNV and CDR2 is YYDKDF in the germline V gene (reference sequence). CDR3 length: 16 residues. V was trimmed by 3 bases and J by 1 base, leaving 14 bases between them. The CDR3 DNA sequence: TGTGCCACCAGCAGCTACTCATGGAGGGGCACAGATACGCAGTATTTT. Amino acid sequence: CATSSYSWRGTDTQYF.

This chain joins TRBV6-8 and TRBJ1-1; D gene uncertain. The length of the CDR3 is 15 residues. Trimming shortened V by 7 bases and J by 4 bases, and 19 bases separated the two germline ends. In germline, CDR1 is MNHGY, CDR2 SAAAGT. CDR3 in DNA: TGTGCCAGCATGGTCAGCCGATTATCGGGCACTGAAGCTTTCTTT. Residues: CASMVSRLSGTEAFF.

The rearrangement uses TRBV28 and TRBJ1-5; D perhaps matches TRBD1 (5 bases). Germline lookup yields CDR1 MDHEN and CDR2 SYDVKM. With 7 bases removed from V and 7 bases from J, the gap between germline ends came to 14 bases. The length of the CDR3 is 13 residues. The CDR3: CASIGGPGQPQHF. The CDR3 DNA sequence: TGTGCCAGCATAGGAGGACCAGGGCAGCCCCAGCATTTT.

In DNA form, the CDR3 reads TGTGCCAGCAGTGGGGGATCCGGGACTGGGGGAGATACGCAGTATTTT. Its translation: CASSGGSGTGGDTQYF. The V gene is TRBV25-1, the J gene TRBJ2-3; possible D gene TRBD2, 6 bases. The CDR3 spans 16 residues. The V gene's germline CDR1 is MGHDK and CDR2 SYGVNS. Trimming pared 4 bases from V and 5 bases from J, leaving 19 bases between.

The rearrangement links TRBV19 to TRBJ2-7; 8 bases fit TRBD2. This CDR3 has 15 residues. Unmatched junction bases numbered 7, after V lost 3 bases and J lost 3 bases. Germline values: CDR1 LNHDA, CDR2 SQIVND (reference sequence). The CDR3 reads CASSIMAGGLYEQYF. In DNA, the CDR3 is TGTGCCAGTAGTATCATGGCGGGAGGCCTCTACGAGCAGTACTTC.

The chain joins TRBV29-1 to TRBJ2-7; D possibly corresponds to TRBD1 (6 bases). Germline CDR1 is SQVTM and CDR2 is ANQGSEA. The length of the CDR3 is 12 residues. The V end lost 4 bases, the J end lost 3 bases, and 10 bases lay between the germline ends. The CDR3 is CSVGGLGYEQYF. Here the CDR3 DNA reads TGCAGCGTTGGGGGGCTGGGCTACGAGCAGTACTTC.

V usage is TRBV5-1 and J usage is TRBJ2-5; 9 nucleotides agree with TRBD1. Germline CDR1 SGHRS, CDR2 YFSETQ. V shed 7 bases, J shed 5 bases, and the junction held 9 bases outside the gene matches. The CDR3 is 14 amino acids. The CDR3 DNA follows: TGCGCCAGCCGTACAGGGGGCCGTGGGGAGACCCAGTACTTC. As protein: CASRTGGRGETQYF. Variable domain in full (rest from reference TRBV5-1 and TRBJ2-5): KAGVTQTPRYLIKTRGQQVTLSCSPISGHRSVSWYQQTPGQGLQFLFEYFSETQRNKGNFPGRFSGRQFSNSRSEMNVSTLELGDSALYLCASRTGGRGETQYFGPGTRLLVL.

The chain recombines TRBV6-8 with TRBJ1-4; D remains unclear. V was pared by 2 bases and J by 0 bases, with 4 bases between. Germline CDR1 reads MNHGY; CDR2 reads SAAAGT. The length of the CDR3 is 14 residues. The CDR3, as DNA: TGTGCCAGCAGTTACATTGCAACTAATGAAAAACTGTTTTTT. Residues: CASSYIATNEKLFF.